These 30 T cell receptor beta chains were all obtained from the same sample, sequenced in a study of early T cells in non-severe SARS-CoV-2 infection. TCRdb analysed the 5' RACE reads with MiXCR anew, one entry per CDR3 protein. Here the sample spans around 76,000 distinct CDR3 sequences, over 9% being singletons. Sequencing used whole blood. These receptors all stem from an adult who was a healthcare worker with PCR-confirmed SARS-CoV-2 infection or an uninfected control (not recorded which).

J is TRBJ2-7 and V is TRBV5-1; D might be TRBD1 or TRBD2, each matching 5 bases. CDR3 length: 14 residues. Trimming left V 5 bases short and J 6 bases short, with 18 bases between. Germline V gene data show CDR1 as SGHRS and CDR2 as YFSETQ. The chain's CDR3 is CASRGDGSAREQYF. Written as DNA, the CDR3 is TGCGCCAGCAGGGGGGACGGGTCGGCCCGCGAGCAGTACTTC.

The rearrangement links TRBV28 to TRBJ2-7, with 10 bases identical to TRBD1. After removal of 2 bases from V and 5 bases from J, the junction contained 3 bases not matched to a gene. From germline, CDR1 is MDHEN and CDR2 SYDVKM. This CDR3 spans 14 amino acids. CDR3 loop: CASSLGQGVHEQYF. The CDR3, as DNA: TGTGCCAGCAGTTTAGGACAGGGGGTCCACGAGCAGTACTTC.

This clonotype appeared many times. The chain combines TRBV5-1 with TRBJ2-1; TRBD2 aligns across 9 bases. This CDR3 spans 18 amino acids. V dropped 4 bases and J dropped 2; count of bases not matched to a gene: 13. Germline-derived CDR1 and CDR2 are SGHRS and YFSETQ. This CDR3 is CASSRSSSGRKPYNEQFF. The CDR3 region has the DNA TGCGCCAGCAGCAGAAGCTCAAGCGGGAGGAAGCCCTACAATGAGCAGTTCTTC.

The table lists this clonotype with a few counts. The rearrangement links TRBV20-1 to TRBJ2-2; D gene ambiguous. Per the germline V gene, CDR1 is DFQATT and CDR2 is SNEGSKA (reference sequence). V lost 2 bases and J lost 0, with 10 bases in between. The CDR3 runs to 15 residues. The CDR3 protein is CSARSFGSNTGELFF. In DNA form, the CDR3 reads TGCAGTGCTAGAAGCTTTGGGTCGAACACCGGGGAGCTGTTTTTT.

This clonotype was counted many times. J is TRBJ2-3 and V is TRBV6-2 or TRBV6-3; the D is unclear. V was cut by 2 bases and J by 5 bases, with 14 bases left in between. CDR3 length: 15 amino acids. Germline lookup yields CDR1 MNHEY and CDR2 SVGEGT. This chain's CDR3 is CASSYLSPLEDTQYF. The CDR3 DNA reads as TGTGCCAGCAGTTACCTCAGTCCTCTAGAAGATACGCAGTATTTT.

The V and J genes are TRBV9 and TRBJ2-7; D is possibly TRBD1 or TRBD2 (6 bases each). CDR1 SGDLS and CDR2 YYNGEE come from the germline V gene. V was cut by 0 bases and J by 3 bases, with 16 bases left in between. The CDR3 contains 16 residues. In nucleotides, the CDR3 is TGTGCCAGCAGCGTAGGGGCTGGGGGGCCGCTCTACGAGCAGTACTTC. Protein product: CASSVGAGGPLYEQYF. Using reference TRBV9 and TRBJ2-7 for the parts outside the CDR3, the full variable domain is DSGVTQTPKHLITATGQRVTLRCSPRSGDLSVYWYQQSLDQGLQFLIQYYNGEERAKGNILERFSAQQFPDLHSELNLSSLELGDSALYFCASSVGAGGPLYEQYFGPGTRLTVT.

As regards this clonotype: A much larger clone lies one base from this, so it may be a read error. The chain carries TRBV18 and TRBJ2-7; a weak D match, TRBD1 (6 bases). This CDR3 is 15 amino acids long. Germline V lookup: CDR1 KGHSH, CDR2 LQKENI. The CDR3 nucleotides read TGTGCCAGCTCACCACGGGAAGGGGGAATCTACGGGCAGTACTTC. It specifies CASSPREGGIYGQYF.

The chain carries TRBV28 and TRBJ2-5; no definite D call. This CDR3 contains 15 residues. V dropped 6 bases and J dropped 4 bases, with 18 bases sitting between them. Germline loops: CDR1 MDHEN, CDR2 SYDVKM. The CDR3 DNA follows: TGTGCCAGCAGCCCACTGAGGCAGTTAGGAGAGACCCAGTACTTC. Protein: CASSPLRQLGETQYF.

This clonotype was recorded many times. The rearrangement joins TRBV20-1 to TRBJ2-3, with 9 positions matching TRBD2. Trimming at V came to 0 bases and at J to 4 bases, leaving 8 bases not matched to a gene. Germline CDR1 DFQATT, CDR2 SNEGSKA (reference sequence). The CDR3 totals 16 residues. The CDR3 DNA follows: TGCAGTGCTAGAGATCCGGCTAGCGGGAAGTCAGATACGCAGTATTTT. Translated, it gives CSARDPASGKSDTQYF.

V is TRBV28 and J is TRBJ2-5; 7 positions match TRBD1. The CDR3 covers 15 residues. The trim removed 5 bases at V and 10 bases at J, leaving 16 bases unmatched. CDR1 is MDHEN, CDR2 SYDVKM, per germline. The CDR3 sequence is CASSKGGADKRIQYF. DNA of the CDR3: TGTGCCAGCAGTAAAGGGGGCGCGGATAAGAGAATCCAGTACTTC.

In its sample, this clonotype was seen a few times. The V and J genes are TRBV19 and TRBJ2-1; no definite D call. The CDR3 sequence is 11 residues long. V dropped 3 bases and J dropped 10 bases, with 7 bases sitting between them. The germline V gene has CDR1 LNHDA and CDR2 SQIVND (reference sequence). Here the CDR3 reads CASSIYSEQFF. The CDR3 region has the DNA TGTGCCAGTAGTATTTACTCCGAGCAGTTCTTC. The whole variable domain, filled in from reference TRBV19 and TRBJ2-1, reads DGGITQSPKYLFRKEGQNVTLSCEQNLNHDAMYWYRQDPGQGLRLIYYSQIVNDFQKGDIAEGYSVSREKKESFPLTVTSAQKNPTAFYLCASSIYSEQFFGPGTRLTVL.

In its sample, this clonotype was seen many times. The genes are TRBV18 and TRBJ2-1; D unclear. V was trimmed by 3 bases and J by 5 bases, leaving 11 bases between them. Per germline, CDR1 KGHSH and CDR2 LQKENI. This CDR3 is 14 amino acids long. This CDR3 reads CASSPTHGDNEQFF. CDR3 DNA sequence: TGTGCCAGCTCACCCACGCATGGGGACAATGAGCAGTTCTTC.

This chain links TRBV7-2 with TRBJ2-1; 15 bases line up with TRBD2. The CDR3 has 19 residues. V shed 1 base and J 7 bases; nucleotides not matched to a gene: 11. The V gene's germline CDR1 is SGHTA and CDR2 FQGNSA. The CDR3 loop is CASSLESGLAGGRRNEQFF. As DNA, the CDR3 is TGTGCCAGCAGCTTAGAGTCGGGACTAGCGGGAGGTCGGAGGAATGAGCAGTTCTTC. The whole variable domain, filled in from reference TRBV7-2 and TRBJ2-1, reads GAGVSQSPSNKVTEKGKDVELRCDPISGHTALYWYRQSLGQGLEFLIYFQGNSAPDKSGLPSDRFSAERTGGSVSTLTIQRTQQEDSAVYLCASSLESGLAGGRRNEQFFGPGTRLTVL.

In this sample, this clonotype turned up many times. DNA of the CDR3: TGTGCCAGCAGTGATGGGGCTAACTCTGGGGCCAACGTCCTGACTTTC. Amino acid sequence: CASSDGANSGANVLTF. This rearrangement joins TRBV2 to TRBJ2-6; tentative D call: TRBD1 (5 bases). Germline values: CDR1 SNHLY, CDR2 FYNNEI. The CDR3 has 16 residues. The ends were cut back, 3 bases at V and 0 bases at J, with 9 bases in the middle.

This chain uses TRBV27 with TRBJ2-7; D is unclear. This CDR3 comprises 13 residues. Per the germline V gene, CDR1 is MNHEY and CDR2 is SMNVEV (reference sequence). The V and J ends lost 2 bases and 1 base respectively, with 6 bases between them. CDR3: CASSLGRSYEQYF. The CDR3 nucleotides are TGTGCCAGCAGTTTAGGGCGGTCCTACGAGCAGTACTTC.

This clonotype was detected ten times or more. The CDR3 protein is CASRAGTSADEQYF. The CDR3 DNA follows: TGTGCCAGCAGGGCCGGGACTAGCGCCGACGAGCAGTACTTC. The gene calls are TRBV2 and TRBJ2-7; 10 nucleotides align to TRBD2. CDR1 is SNHLY and CDR2 is FYNNEI in the germline V gene. The CDR3 consists of 14 residues. The V and J ends lost 6 bases and 5 bases, in that order; junction bases with no gene match: 7. Together with reference TRBV2 and TRBJ2-7, the CDR3 gives the full variable domain: EPEVTQTPSHQVTQMGQEVILRCVPISNHLYFYWYRQILGQKVEFLVSFYNNEISEKSEIFDDQFSVERPDGSNFTLKIRSTKLEDSAMYFCASRAGTSADEQYFGPGTRLTVT.

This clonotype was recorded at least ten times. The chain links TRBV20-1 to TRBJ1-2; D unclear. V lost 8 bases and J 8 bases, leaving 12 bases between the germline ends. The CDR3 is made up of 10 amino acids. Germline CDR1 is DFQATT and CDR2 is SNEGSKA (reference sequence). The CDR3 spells CSLDTGGYTF. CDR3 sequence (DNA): TGCAGTCTTGACACTGGGGGCTACACCTTC.

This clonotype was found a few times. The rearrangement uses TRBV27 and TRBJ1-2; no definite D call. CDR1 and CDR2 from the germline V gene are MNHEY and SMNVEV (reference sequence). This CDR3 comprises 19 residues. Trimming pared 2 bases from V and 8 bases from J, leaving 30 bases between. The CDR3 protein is CASSLRRTGRSPGLSGYTF. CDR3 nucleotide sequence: TGTGCCAGCAGTTTACGTAGGACGGGGAGGAGTCCCGGTCTGAGCGGCTACACCTTC.

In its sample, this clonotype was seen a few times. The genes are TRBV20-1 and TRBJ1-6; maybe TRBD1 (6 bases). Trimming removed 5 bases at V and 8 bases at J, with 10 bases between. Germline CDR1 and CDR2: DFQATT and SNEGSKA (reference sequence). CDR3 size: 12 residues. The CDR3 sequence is CSAPEGDSPLHF. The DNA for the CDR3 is TGCAGTGCTCCCGAGGGGGATTCACCCCTCCACTTT.

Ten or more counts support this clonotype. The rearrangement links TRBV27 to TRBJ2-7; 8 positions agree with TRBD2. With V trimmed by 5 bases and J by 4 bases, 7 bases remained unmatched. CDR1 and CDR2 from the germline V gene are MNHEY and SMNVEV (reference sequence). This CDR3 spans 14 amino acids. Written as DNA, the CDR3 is TGTGCCAGCAGTGGAAGCGGGAGAGGTTACGAGCAGTACTTC. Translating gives CASSGSGRGYEQYF.

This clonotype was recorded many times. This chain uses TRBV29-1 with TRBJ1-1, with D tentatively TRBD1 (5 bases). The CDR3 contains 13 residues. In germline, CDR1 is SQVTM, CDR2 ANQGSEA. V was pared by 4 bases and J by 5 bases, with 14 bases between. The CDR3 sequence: CSVGYHEGTEAFF. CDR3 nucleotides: TGCAGCGTTGGTTACCATGAGGGGACTGAAGCTTTCTTT.

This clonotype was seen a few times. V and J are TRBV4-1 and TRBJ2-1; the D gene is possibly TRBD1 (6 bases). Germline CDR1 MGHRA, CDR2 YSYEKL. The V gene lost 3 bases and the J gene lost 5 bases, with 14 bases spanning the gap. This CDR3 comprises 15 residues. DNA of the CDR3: TGCGCCAGCAGCCAGGGGAGAGCAGGGGACAATGAGCAGTTCTTC. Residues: CASSQGRAGDNEQFF.

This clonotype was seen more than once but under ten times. The CDR3 reads CASSLGTSAETQYF. The CDR3 DNA is TGTGCCAGCAGTTTAGGGACTAGCGCAGAGACCCAGTACTTC. The chain couples TRBV28 to TRBJ2-5; 10 nucleotides match TRBD2. CDR1 and CDR2 from the germline V gene are MDHEN and SYDVKM. With 2 bases clipped from V and 4 bases from J, the junction kept 1 base outside the gene matches. The CDR3 spans 14 residues. The whole variable domain, filled in from reference TRBV28 and TRBJ2-5, reads DVKVTQSSRYLVKRTGEKVFLECVQDMDHENMFWYRQDPGLGLRLIYFSYDVKMKEKGDIPEGYSVSREKKERFSLILESASTNQTSMYLCASSLGTSAETQYFGPGTRLLVL.

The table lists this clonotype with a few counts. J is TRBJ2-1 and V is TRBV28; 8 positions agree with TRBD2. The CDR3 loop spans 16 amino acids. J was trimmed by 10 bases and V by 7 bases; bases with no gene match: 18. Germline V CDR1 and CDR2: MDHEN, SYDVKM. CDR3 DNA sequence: TGTGCCAGCACCTCCCCCGCGGGAGGAAGGCGTGGAGAGCAGTTCTTC. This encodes CASTSPAGGRRGEQFF.

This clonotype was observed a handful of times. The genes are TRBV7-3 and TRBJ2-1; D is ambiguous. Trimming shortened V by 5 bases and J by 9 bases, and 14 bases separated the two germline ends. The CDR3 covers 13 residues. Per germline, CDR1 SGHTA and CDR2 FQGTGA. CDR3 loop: CASSPQPGGEQFF. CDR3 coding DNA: TGTGCCAGCAGCCCTCAGCCAGGTGGTGAGCAGTTCTTC.

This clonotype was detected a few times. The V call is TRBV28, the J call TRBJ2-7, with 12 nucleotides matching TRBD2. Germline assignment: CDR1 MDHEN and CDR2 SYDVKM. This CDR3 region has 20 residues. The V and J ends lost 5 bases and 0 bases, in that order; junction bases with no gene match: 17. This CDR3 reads CASSTRSWTSGTDASYEQYF. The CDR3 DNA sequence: TGTGCCAGCAGTACCAGAAGTTGGACTAGCGGGACTGATGCCTCCTACGAGCAGTACTTC.

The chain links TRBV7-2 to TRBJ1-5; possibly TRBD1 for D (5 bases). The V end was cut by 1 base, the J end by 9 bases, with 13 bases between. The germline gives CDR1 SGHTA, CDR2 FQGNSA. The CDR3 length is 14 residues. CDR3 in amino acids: CASSLDGASGPQHF. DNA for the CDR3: TGTGCCAGCAGCTTAGACGGGGCCTCAGGGCCCCAGCATTTT.

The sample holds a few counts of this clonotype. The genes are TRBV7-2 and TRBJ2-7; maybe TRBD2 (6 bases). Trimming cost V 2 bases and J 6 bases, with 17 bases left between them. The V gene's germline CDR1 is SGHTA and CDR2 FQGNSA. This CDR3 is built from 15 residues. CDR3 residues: CASSLRLIGGGEQYF. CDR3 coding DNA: TGTGCCAGCAGCTTACGCCTAATTGGGGGAGGCGAGCAGTACTTC.

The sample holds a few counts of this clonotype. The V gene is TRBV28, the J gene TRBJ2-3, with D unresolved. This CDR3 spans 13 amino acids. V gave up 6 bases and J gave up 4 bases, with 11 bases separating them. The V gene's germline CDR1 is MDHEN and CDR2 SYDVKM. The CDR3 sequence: CASSTPGADTQYF. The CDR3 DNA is TGTGCCAGCAGCACCCCAGGAGCAGATACGCAGTATTTT.

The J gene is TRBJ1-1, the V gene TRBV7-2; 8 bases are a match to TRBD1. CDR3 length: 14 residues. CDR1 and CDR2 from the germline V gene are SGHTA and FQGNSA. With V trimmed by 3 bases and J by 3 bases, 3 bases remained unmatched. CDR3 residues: CASSLQGAHTEAFF. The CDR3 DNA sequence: TGTGCCAGCAGCTTGCAGGGGGCGCACACTGAAGCTTTCTTT.